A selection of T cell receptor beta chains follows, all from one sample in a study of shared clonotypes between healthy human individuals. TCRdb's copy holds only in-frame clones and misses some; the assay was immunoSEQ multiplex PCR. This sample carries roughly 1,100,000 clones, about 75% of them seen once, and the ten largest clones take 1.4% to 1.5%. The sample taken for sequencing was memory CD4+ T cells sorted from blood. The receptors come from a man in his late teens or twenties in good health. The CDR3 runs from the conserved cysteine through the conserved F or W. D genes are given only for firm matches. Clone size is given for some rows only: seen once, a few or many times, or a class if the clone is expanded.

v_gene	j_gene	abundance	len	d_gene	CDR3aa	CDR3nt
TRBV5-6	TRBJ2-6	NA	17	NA	CASSPIALGSGANVLTF	TGTGCCAGCAGCCCGATAGCCCTTGGCTCTGGGGCCAACGTCCTGACTTTC
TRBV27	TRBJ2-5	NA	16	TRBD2	CASSQRPSGGQETQYF	TGTGCCAGCAGCCAGAGGCCTAGCGGGGGCCAAGAGACCCAGTACTTC
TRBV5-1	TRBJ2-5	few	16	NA	CASSLAGFGGTETQYF	TGCGCCAGCAGCTTGGCCGGATTTGGAGGGACAGAGACCCAGTACTTC
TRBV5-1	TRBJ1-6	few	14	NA	CASSLDRAGSPLHF	TGCGCCAGCAGCTTGGACAGGGCGGGATCACCCCTCCACTTT
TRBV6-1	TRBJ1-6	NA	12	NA	CASSAGNSPLHF	TGTGCCAGCAGTGCAGGAAATTCACCCCTCCACTTT
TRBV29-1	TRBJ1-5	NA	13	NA	CSVDTGRNQPQHF	TGCAGCGTTGACACGGGACGCAATCAGCCCCAGCATTTT
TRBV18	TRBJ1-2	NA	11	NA	CASSPGDGYTF	TGTGCCAGCTCACCCGGAGATGGCTACACCTTC
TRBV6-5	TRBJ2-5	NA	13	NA	CASSPPGAETQYF	TGTGCCAGCAGCCCCCCGGGGGCAGAGACCCAGTACTTC
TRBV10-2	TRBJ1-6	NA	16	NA	CASSEGRPTYNSPLHF	TGCGCCAGCAGTGAAGGCAGGCCAACCTATAATTCACCCCTCCACTTT
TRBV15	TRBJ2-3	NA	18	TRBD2	CATSRAGGAAGAGFTQYF	TGTGCCACCAGCAGAGCCGGCGGGGCAGCGGGAGCGGGTTTTACGCAGTATTTT
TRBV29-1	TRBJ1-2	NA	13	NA	CSVRTGTINGYTF	TGCAGCGTGAGAACCGGGACGATTAACGGCTACACCTTC
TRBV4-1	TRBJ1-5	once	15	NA	CASSQDTQGSQPQHF	TGCGCCAGCAGCCAGGATACACAGGGTTCTCAGCCCCAGCATTTT
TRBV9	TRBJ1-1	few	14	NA	CASSVLAGVTEAFF	TGTGCCAGCAGCGTATTGGCAGGTGTAACTGAAGCTTTCTTT
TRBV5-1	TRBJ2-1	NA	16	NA	CASSLVGGMAYNEQFF	TGCGCCAGCAGCTTGGTTGGCGGGATGGCCTACAATGAGCAGTTCTTC
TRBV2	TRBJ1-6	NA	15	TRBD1	CASSPQGTYNSPLHF	TGTGCCAGCAGTCCACAGGGGACCTATAATTCACCCCTCCACTTT
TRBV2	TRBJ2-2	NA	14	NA	CASAKDRYTGELFF	TGTGCCAGCGCCAAGGACAGATACACCGGGGAGCTGTTTTTT
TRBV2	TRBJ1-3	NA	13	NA	CASSAEGGNTIYF	TGTGCCAGCAGTGCCGAGGGAGGAAACACCATATATTTT
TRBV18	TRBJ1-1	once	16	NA	CASSPPTRGRNTEAFF	TGTGCCAGCTCACCACCAACGAGGGGTCGAAACACTGAAGCTTTCTTT
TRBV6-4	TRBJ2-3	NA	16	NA	CASSYQPNGGTDTQYF	TGTGCCAGCAGTTATCAACCGAACGGGGGCACAGATACGCAGTATTTT
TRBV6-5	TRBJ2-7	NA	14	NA	CASRSPMSSYEQYF	TGTGCCAGCAGGTCTCCAATGAGCTCCTACGAGCAGTACTTC
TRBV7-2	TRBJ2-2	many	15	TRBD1	CASSLWTGDTGELFF	TGTGCCAGCAGCTTATGGACAGGGGACACCGGGGAGCTGTTTTTT
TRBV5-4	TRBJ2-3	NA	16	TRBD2	CASSQFGTSGIDTQYF	TGTGCCAGCAGCCAATTCGGGACTAGCGGGATAGATACGCAGTATTTT
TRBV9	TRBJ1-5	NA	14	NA	CASSVAGLSEPQHF	TGTGCCAGCAGCGTAGCTGGGCTATCAGAGCCCCAGCATTTT
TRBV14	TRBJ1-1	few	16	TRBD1	CASSQRGQGRDTEAFF	TGTGCCAGCAGCCAACGTGGACAGGGAAGGGACACTGAAGCTTTCTTT
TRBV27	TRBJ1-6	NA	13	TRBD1	CASKGQGYSPLHF	TGTGCCAGCAAGGGACAGGGTTATTCACCCCTCCACTTT
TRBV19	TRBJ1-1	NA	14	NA	CASRSGSANTEAFF	TGTGCCAGCAGAAGTGGGAGCGCGAACACTGAAGCTTTCTTT